These T cell receptor beta chains were read from a single sample in a study of beta chain features in type 1 diabetes. Measured with immunoSEQ multiplex PCR; TCRdb has only the in-frame clones, and not every one. The top ten clones hold 0.07% to 0.095% of a sample with 500,000 to 700,000 clones, around a sixth of them seen once. Sequencing was performed on naive CD4+ T cells from blood. The receptors originated from a young man in good health. The CDR3 runs from the conserved cysteine through the conserved F or W. A D gene is named only where the DNA matches it firmly. The size field is filled for only some rows; it gives once, few, many or a size class.

V gene: TRBV7-2
D gene: TRBD2
J gene: TRBJ2-7
clone size: -
CDR3 protein: CASSLHSGRAPVAYEQYF

V gene: TRBV6-5
D gene: -
J gene: TRBJ2-3
clone size: few
CDR3 protein: CASSKRQVRTDTQYF

V gene: TRBV18
D gene: TRBD2
J gene: TRBJ2-1
clone size: few
CDR3 protein: CASSPVLAGGPYNEQFF

V gene: TRBV5-4
D gene: -
J gene: TRBJ1-5
clone size: -
CDR3 protein: CASSQWEGSNQPQHF

V gene: TRBV7-9
D gene: TRBD1
J gene: TRBJ2-7
clone size: -
CDR3 protein: CASSSYRGEQYF

V gene: TRBV25-1
D gene: -
J gene: TRBJ2-1
clone size: -
CDR3 protein: CASTGIGAYNEQFF

V gene: TRBV4-2
D gene: TRBD1
J gene: TRBJ1-6
clone size: few
CDR3 protein: CASSQANTGANNSPLHF

V gene: TRBV5-8
D gene: TRBD2
J gene: TRBJ2-6
clone size: -
CDR3 protein: CASSPKGGRTGVLTF

V gene: TRBV11-2
D gene: TRBD1
J gene: TRBJ1-1
clone size: -
CDR3 protein: CASRLDRGQNRKNTEAFF

V gene: TRBV5-4
D gene: -
J gene: TRBJ2-7
clone size: -
CDR3 protein: CASSFQNYEQYF

V gene: TRBV2
D gene: -
J gene: TRBJ2-1
clone size: -
CDR3 protein: CASRMDSSFYNEQFF

V gene: TRBV2
D gene: -
J gene: TRBJ1-5
clone size: few
CDR3 protein: CASTGPLYQPQHF

V gene: TRBV7-9
D gene: TRBD1
J gene: TRBJ1-5
clone size: -
CDR3 protein: CASSLGQGYNQPQHF

V gene: TRBV5-8
D gene: TRBD1
J gene: TRBJ1-5
clone size: few
CDR3 protein: CASSSKNRGLQPQHF

V gene: TRBV9
D gene: -
J gene: TRBJ1-2
clone size: -
CDR3 protein: CASSTGPYGYTF

V gene: TRBV20-1
D gene: -
J gene: TRBJ2-5
clone size: few
CDR3 protein: CSVRGQVYF

V gene: TRBV4-2
D gene: -
J gene: TRBJ2-2
clone size: few
CDR3 protein: CASSRGLAGAWNTGELFF

V gene: TRBV7-9
D gene: -
J gene: TRBJ2-1
clone size: -
CDR3 protein: CASSPPSREQFF

V gene: TRBV28
D gene: TRBD1
J gene: TRBJ1-1
clone size: few
CDR3 protein: CASLQGRDRGTEAFF

V gene: TRBV4-2
D gene: TRBD2
J gene: TRBJ2-7
clone size: few
CDR3 protein: CASSLERSGERSYEQYF

V gene: TRBV10-3
D gene: TRBD1
J gene: TRBJ2-3
clone size: -
CDR3 protein: CAISRGQGADTQYF

V gene: TRBV28
D gene: TRBD1
J gene: TRBJ1-2
clone size: -
CDR3 protein: CAIPSKDRGHVYGYTF

V gene: TRBV12-5
D gene: -
J gene: TRBJ1-1
clone size: -
CDR3 protein: CASGFRMGDTEAFF

V gene: TRBV9
D gene: TRBD2
J gene: TRBJ2-1
clone size: few
CDR3 protein: CASSVVGGSSYNEQFF

V gene: TRBV12-2
D gene: -
J gene: TRBJ2-3
clone size: -
CDR3 protein: CASRMGQGGTDTQYF

V gene: TRBV4-3
D gene: TRBD1
J gene: TRBJ1-6
clone size: -
CDR3 protein: CASSQDPGTGIKSSPLHF

V gene: TRBV7-6
D gene: -
J gene: TRBJ2-5
clone size: -
CDR3 protein: CASRGETQYF

V gene: TRBV18
D gene: TRBD1
J gene: TRBJ2-1
clone size: few
CDR3 protein: CASSMRTGGDEQFF

V gene: TRBV20-1
D gene: -
J gene: TRBJ2-1
clone size: -
CDR3 protein: CSAYRGNEQFF

V gene: TRBV7-2
D gene: TRBD1
J gene: TRBJ1-5
clone size: -
CDR3 protein: CASSPNRGQPQHF

V gene: TRBV5-1
D gene: -
J gene: TRBJ2-2
clone size: -
CDR3 protein: CASSLGGGPNTGELFF